These T cell receptor beta chains were read from a single sample in a study of long-term antiretroviral therapy in people with HIV. Using immunoSEQ multiplex PCR, the repertoire was profiled, and TCRdb retains in-frame clones only, with some absent. The repertoire has approximately 27,000 clones, around nine tenths of them found once; the top ten carry 4% to 4.5%. The material sequenced was unsorted PBMCs, taken 5.2 years after starting antiretroviral therapy. Receptors originate from a woman aged 40 to 55 with HIV. Each CDR3 is given with its conserved first and last residue. Each record gives: D gene, V gene, J gene, clone size, CDR3 DNA, CDR3 protein. A D gene is named only where the DNA matches it firmly. Not all rows give a size; the values are once, few, many and, for expanded clones, a class.

>.|TRBV7-2|TRBJ2-1|.
TGTGCCAGCAGCTTTCGGCGGGGCTCCTACAATGAGCAGTTCTTC
CASSFRRGSYNEQFF
>.|TRBV10-1|TRBJ1-3|.
TGCGCCAGCAGTGAAAGGAGCTCTGGAAACACCATATATTTT
CASSERSSGNTIYF
>.|TRBV14|TRBJ2-7|.
TGTGCCAGCAGCCAAGATGGGCTCCGCTCCTACGAGCAGTACTTC
CASSQDGLRSYEQYF
>.|TRBV2|TRBJ1-1|.
TGTGCCAGCAGGGGGGGGCGACTGAACACTGAAGCTTTCTTT
CASRGGRLNTEAFF
>.|TRBV7-8|TRBJ1-4|.
TGTGCCAGCAGCTCAGGCGGCCAGAACCAGGAAAAACTGTTTTTT
CASSSGGQNQEKLFF
>.|TRBV5-8|TRBJ1-4|.
TGTGCCAGCAGCTTGTTTCGGGGTTCGGAAAAACTGTTTTTT
CASSLFRGSEKLFF
>.|TRBV4-2|TRBJ2-7|.
TGTGCCAGCAGCCACATAACGGCGGGGTCCTACGAGCAGTACTTC
CASSHITAGSYEQYF
>.|TRBV30|TRBJ2-5|.
TGTGCCTGGAGTGGTCGAGGGGGAAAGGGAGAGACCCAGTACTTC
CAWSGRGGKGETQYF
>.|TRBV4-1|TRBJ1-3|.
TGCGCCAGCAGCCCTGAACCGGAACTCAGCTCTGGAAACACCATATATTTT
CASSPEPELSSGNTIYF
>.|TRBV5-6|TRBJ1-1|.
TGTGCCAGCAGGCCTCTCCGGGGTCCTGAAGCTTTCTTT
CASRPLRGPEAFF
>.|TRBV5-1|TRBJ1-1|once
TGCGCCAGCAGCCCGGGTTACCGGGCGTCCAACACTGAAGCTTTCTTT
CASSPGYRASNTEAFF
>TRBD1|TRBV10-1|TRBJ1-1|.
TGCGCCAGCAGACAACAGGGGGGCACTGAAGCTTTCTTT
CASRQQGGTEAFF
>TRBD2|TRBV4-1|TRBJ2-7|.
TGCGCCAGCAGCCGAGTACTAGCGGGAGTCGACGAGCAGTACTTC
CASSRVLAGVDEQYF
>TRBD2|TRBV29-1|TRBJ2-1|.
TGCAGCGCGACGGTGGCGGGGGACCTGGGGAACTTCTTC
CSATVAGDLGNFF
>.|TRBV2|TRBJ2-5|.
TGTGCCAGCAGTGTTGTTGGGACCTCGTTACAAGAGACCCAGTACTTC
CASSVVGTSLQETQYF
>.|TRBV6-6|TRBJ2-2|.
TGTGCCAGCAGTTACAACACCGGGGAGCTGTTTTTT
CASSYNTGELFF
>.|TRBV7-9|TRBJ2-1|few
TGTGCCAGCAGCCCCTATTTGGGAGAGTATGAGCAGTTCTTC
CASSPYLGEYEQFF
>TRBD1|TRBV4-1|TRBJ1-1|.
TGCGCCAGCAGCCAAGGTAGACAGGGGGCGGGCACTGAAGCTTTCTTT
CASSQGRQGAGTEAFF
>.|TRBV4-3|TRBJ2-4|.
TGCGCCAGCAGCCAAGATCGCACCGGGTACGGGTCCAAAAACATTCAGTACTTC
CASSQDRTGYGSKNIQYF
>.|TRBV29-1|TRBJ2-1|.
TGCAGCGTTGGTGGCAATGAGCAGTTCTTC
CSVGGNEQFF
>.|TRBV5-8|TRBJ1-2|.
TGTGCCAGCAGACTGACAGGAAGCTACGATGGCTACACCTTC
CASRLTGSYDGYTF
>.|TRBV10-2|TRBJ1-5|.
TGCGCCAGCAGTGAGCACAGGGCGAATCAGCCCCAGCATTTT
CASSEHRANQPQHF
>TRBD1|TRBV7-2|TRBJ1-2|few
TGTGCCAGCAGCATTCGACAGGGGACTTACTATGGCTACACCTTC
CASSIRQGTYYGYTF
>.|TRBV25-1|TRBJ1-3|.
TGTGCCACGGTTGTATGGAACACCATATATTTT
CATVVWNTIYF
>TRBD2|TRBV19|TRBJ2-1|.
TGTGCCAGCCGGGAGGGGCGGGGCAACAATGAGCAGTTCTTC
CASREGRGNNEQFF
>.|TRBV6-5|TRBJ1-1|.
TGTGCCAGCAGTTATGGAAGGGCTTTCACTGAAGCTTTCTTT
CASSYGRAFTEAFF
>.|TRBV11-2|TRBJ2-3|.
TGTGCCAGCAGCACACGGCTCGGACACGACACAGATACGCAGTATTTT
CASSTRLGHDTDTQYF
>.|TRBV5-5|TRBJ1-1|.
TGTGCCAGCAGCTTGGACAGGAACACTGAAGCTTTCTTT
CASSLDRNTEAFF
>TRBD2|TRBV9|TRBJ2-7|.
TGTGCCAGCAGCGTAGAGGCGCTAGCGGGGGAGCAGTACTTC
CASSVEALAGEQYF
>.|TRBV14|TRBJ1-3|.
TGTGCCAGCAGCCGGGCCGGGACACCTGGAAACACCATATATTTT
CASSRAGTPGNTIYF
>TRBD1|TRBV6-6|TRBJ1-1|.
TGTGCCAGCAGTAGGGGACAGGGGGCTAGGACTGAAGCTTTCTTT
CASSRGQGARTEAFF
>TRBD2|TRBV4-2|TRBJ2-7|.
TGTGCCAGCAGCCAAGAGGCTAGCGGGATCTACGAGCAGTACTTC
CASSQEASGIYEQYF
>.|TRBV21-1|TRBJ2-7|.
TGTGCCAGCAGCAACCGACAGGGTAAGGACGAGCAGTACTTC
CASSNRQGKDEQYF
>.|TRBV29-1|TRBJ1-1|few
TGCAGCGTTGGGGAGGGAGGCATTGAAGCTTTCTTT
CSVGEGGIEAFF
>.|TRBV11-2|TRBJ2-7|once
TGTGCCAGCAGCTTAGATCCGACAGGCTACGAGCAGTACTTC
CASSLDPTGYEQYF
>.|TRBV6-1|TRBJ2-5|few
TGTGCCAGCACTCAAGGGTACAGGCGGATTGAGACCCAGTACTTC
CASTQGYRRIETQYF
>TRBD2|TRBV14|TRBJ2-7|.
TGTGCCAGCAGCATCGGGGGGACGGCGAGCTCCTACGAGCAGTACTTC
CASSIGGTASSYEQYF
>.|TRBV29-1|TRBJ2-4|once
TGCAGCGTTAGGGAGCCAGACCTGACCAAAAACATTCAGTACTTC
CSVREPDLTKNIQYF
>.|TRBV7-2|TRBJ2-5|.
TGTGCCAGCAGCTTATCCCCGGGGCTCGTAGAGACCCAGTACTTC
CASSLSPGLVETQYF
>.|TRBV5-1|TRBJ2-6|.
TGCGCCAGCAGCTTGGGGGGGACGGGCCCTGGGGCCAACGTCCTGACTTTC
CASSLGGTGPGANVLTF
>.|TRBV19|TRBJ1-3|.
TGTGCCAGTAGTATCACCGTGGCAGGTTCAGGAAACACCATATATTTT
CASSITVAGSGNTIYF
>.|TRBV18|TRBJ2-3|.
TGTGCCAGCTCACCACTTGGGGGGAGTTCAGATACGCAGTATTTT
CASSPLGGSSDTQYF
>TRBD2|TRBV4-2|TRBJ2-3|few
TGTGCCAGCAGCCAAGATCTCAGCGGGGGCTCCACAGATACGCAGTATTTT
CASSQDLSGGSTDTQYF
>TRBD2|TRBV11-3|TRBJ2-3|once
TGTGCCAGCAGCTCCACCGCACTGGGGGGGGGAGATACGCAGTATTTT
CASSSTALGGGDTQYF
>TRBD1|TRBV11-3|TRBJ2-1|.
TGTGCCAGCAGTTACAGGGGCGTCTACAATGAGCAGTTCTTC
CASSYRGVYNEQFF
>.|TRBV30|TRBJ1-2|.
TGTGCCTGGAGTGAGGACCACTATGGCTACACCTTC
CAWSEDHYGYTF
>TRBD1|TRBV6-5|TRBJ2-7|.
TGTGCCAGCAGTTACTCGACAGGGGGCGGATACGAGCAGTACTTC
CASSYSTGGGYEQYF
>TRBD2|TRBV10-1|TRBJ2-1|.
TGCGCCAGCAGTGGGCCCGGCGCGGGGGGCAATGAGCAGTTCTTC
CASSGPGAGGNEQFF
>.|TRBV29-1|TRBJ2-1|.
TGCAGCGTCCTAGGGGCTTACAATGAGCAGTTCTTC
CSVLGAYNEQFF
>.|TRBV5-1|TRBJ2-7|.
TGCGCCAGCAGCTTGGGGACAGTCTCCTACGAGCAGTACTTC
CASSLGTVSYEQYF
>.|TRBV27|TRBJ2-7|once
TGTGCCAGCAGTCTACTACGAGGCTCCTACGAGCAGTACTTC
CASSLLRGSYEQYF
>TRBD1|TRBV30|TRBJ2-7|once
TGTGCCTGGAGTAACCAGGGGGACGAGCAGTACTTC
CAWSNQGDEQYF
>TRBD1|TRBV9|TRBJ2-7|.
TGTGCCAGCAGCGCCGGGACAGTCTCCTACGAGCAGTACTTC
CASSAGTVSYEQYF
>.|TRBV11-2|TRBJ2-1|.
TGTGCCAGCCAACTAGGGGCCCATGAGCAGTTCTTC
CASQLGAHEQFF
>TRBD1|TRBV4-1|TRBJ1-5|few
TGCGCCAGCTCCGGGACAGGGGACAATCAGCCCCAGCATTTT
CASSGTGDNQPQHF